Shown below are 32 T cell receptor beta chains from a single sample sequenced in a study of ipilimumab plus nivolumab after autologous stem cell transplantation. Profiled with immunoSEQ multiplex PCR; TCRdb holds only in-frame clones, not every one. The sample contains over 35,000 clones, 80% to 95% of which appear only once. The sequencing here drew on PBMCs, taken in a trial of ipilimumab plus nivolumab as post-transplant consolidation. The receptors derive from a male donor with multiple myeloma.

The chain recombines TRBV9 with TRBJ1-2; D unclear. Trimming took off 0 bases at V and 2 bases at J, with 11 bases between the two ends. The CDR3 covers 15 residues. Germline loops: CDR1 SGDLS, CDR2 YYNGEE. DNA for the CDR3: TGTGCCAGCAGCGTAGCGGTTGCGGGGAACTATGGCTACACCTTC. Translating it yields CASSVAVAGNYGYTF.

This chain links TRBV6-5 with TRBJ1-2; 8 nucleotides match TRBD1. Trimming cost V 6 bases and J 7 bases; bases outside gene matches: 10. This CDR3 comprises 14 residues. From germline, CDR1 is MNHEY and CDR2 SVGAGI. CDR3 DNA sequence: TGTGCCAGCAGGAGGACAGGGTCTGTGTTTGGCTACACCTTC. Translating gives CASRRTGSVFGYTF.

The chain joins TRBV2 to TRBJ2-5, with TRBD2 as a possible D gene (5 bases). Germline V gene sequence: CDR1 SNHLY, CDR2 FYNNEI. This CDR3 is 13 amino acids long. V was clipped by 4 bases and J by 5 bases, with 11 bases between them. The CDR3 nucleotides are TGTGCCAGCAGTGTGGCTAGCATGGAGACCCAGTACTTC. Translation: CASSVASMETQYF.

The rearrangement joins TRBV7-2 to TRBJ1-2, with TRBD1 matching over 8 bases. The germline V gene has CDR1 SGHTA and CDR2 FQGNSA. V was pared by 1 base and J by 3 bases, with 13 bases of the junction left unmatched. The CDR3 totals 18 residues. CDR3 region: CASSLDRQGASRDYGYTF. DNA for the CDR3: TGTGCCAGCAGCTTAGATCGGCAGGGGGCATCACGGGACTATGGCTACACCTTC.

The DNA of the CDR3 is TGTGCCAGCAGCTCCCAAGATACGCAGTATTTT. Protein: CASSSQDTQYF. V is TRBV7-2 and J is TRBJ2-3, with D unclear. Germline CDR1 is SGHTA and CDR2 is FQGNSA. V lost 4 bases and J 5 bases, leaving 4 bases between the germline ends. This CDR3 region has 11 residues.

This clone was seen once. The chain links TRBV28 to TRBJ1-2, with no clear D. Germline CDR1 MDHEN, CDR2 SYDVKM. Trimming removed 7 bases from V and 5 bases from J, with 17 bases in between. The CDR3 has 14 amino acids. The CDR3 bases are TGTGCCAGCACCCTCTCCCCAGCTACGTATGGCTACACCTTC. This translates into CASTLSPATYGYTF.

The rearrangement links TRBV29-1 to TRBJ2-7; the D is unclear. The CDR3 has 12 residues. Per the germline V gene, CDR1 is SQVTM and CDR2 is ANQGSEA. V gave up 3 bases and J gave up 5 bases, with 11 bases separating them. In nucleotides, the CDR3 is TGCAGCGTTGACGCCAGTGGGGACGAGCAGTACTTC. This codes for CSVDASGDEQYF.

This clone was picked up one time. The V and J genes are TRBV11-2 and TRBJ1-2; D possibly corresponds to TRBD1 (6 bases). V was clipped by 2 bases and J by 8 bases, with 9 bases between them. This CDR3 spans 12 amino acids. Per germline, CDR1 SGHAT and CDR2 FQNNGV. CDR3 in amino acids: CASSLTGTGYTF. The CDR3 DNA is TGTGCCAGCAGCTTAACAGGGACCGGCTACACCTTC.

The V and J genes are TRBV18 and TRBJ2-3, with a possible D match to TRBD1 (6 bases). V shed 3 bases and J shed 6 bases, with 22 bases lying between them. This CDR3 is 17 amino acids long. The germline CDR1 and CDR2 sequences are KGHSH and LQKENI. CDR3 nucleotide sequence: TGTGCCAGCTCACCCCCATTGGAGTCCCCAGACAGGGATACGCAGTATTTT. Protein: CASSPPLESPDRDTQYF.

CDR3 sequence: CASSSASGVGETQYF. For the CDR3, the DNA is TGTGCCAGCAGCTCGGCTAGCGGGGTGGGAGAGACCCAGTACTTC. The chain joins TRBV5-6 to TRBJ2-5; 9 bases are a match to TRBD2. V shed 3 bases and J 4 bases; nucleotides not matched to a gene: 7. The germline gives CDR1 SGHDT, CDR2 YYEEEE. The CDR3 sequence is 15 residues long.

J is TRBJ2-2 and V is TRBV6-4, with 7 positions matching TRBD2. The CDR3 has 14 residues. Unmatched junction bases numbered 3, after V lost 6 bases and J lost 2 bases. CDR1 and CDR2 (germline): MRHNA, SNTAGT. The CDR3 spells CASRASGNTGELFF. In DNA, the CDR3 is TGTGCCAGCAGGGCTAGCGGCAACACCGGGGAGCTGTTTTTT.

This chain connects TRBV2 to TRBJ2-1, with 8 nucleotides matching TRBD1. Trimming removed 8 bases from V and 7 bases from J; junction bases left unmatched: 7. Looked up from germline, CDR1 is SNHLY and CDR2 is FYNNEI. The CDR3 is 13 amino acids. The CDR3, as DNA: TGTGCCAGCGGGCGGACAGGGAATAATGAGCAGTTCTTC. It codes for CASGRTGNNEQFF.

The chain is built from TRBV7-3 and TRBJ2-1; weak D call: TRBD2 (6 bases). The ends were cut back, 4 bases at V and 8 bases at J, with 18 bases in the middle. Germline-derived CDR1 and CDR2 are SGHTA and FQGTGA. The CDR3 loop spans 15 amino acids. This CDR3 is CASSSTGASVYEQFF. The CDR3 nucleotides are TGTGCCAGCAGCTCAACCGGTGCTAGCGTGTATGAGCAGTTCTTC.

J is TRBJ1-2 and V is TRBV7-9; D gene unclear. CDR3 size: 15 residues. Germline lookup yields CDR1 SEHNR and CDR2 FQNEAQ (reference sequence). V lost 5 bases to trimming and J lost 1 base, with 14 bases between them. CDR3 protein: CASSPWEGSNYGYTF. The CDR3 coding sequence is TGTGCCAGCAGCCCCTGGGAAGGGAGTAACTATGGCTACACCTTC.

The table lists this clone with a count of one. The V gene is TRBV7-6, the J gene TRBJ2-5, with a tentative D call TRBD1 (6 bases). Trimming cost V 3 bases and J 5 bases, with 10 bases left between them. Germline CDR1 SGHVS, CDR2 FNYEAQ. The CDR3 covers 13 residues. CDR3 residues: CASSFWGRETQYF. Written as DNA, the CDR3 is TGTGCCAGCAGCTTCTGGGGGCGGGAGACCCAGTACTTC.

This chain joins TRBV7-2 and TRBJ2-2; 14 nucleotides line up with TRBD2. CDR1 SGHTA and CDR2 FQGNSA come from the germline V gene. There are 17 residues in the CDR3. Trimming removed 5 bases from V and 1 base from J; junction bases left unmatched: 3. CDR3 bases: TGTGCCAGCAGCCATGGACTAGCGGGGGGGAACACCGGGGAGCTGTTTTTT. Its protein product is CASSHGLAGGNTGELFF.

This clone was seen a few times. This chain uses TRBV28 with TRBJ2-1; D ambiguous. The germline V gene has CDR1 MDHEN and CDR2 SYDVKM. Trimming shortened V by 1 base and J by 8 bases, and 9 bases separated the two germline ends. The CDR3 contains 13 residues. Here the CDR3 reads CASSLLSGYEQFF. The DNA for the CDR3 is TGTGCCAGCAGTTTATTATCGGGCTATGAGCAGTTCTTC.

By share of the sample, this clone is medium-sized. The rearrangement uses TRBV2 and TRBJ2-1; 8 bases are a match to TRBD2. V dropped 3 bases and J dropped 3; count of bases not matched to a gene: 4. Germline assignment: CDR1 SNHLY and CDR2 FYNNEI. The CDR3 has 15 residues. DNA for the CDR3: TGTGCCAGCAGTGAGCCGGGACTAGGCTACAATGAGCAGTTCTTC. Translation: CASSEPGLGYNEQFF. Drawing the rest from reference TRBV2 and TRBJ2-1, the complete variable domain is EPEVTQTPSHQVTQMGQEVILRCVPISNHLYFYWYRQILGQKVEFLVSFYNNEISEKSEIFDDQFSVERPDGSNFTLKIRSTKLEDSAMYFCASSEPGLGYNEQFFGPGTRLTVL.

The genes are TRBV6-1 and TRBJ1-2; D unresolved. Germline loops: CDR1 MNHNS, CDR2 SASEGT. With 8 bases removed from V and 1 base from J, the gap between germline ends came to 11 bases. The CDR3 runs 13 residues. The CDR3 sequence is CASSPLRNYGYTF. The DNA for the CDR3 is TGTGCCAGCTCCCCACTTCGTAACTATGGCTACACCTTC.

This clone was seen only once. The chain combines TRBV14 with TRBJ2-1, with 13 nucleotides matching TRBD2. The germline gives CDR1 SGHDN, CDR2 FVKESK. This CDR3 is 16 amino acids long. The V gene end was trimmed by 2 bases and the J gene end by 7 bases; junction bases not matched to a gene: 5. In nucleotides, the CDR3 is TGTGCCAGCAGCCAAATACTAGCGGGAGGGCCGAATGAGCAGTTCTTC. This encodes CASSQILAGGPNEQFF.

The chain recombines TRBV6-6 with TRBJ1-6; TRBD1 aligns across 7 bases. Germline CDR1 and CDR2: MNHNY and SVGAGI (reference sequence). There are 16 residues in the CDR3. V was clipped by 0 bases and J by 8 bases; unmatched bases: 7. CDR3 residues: CASSYSGGAGHSPLHF. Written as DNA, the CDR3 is TGTGCCAGCAGTTACTCAGGGGGCGCGGGACATTCACCCCTCCACTTT.

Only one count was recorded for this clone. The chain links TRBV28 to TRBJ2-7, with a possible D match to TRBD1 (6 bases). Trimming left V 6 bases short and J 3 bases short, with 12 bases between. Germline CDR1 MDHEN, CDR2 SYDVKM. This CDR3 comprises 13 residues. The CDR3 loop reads CASRRTANYEQYF. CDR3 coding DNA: TGTGCCAGCAGGCGGACAGCGAACTACGAGCAGTACTTC.

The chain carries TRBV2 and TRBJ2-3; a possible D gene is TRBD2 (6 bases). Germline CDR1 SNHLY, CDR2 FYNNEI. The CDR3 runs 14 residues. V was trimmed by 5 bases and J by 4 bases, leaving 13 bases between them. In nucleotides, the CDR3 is TGTGCCAGCAGTCCCTGGACTATGGCAGATACGCAGTATTTT. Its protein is CASSPWTMADTQYF.

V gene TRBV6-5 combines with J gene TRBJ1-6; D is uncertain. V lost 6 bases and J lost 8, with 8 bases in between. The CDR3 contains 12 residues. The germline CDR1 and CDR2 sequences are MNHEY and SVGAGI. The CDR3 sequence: CASSSLYSPLHF. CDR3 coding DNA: TGTGCCAGCAGCTCTCTTTATTCACCCCTCCACTTT.

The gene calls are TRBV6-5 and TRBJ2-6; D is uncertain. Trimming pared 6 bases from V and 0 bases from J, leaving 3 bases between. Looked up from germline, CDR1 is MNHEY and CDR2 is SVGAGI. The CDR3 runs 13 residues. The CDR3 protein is CASRGSGANVLTF. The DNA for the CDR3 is TGTGCCAGCAGGGGCTCTGGGGCCAACGTCCTGACTTTC.

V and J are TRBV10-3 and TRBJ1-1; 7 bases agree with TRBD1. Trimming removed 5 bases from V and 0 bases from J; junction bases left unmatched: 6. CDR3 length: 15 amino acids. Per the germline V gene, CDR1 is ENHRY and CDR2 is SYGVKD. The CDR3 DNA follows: TGTGCCATCAGTCGGGACAGCCTCATGAACACTGAAGCTTTCTTT. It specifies CAISRDSLMNTEAFF.

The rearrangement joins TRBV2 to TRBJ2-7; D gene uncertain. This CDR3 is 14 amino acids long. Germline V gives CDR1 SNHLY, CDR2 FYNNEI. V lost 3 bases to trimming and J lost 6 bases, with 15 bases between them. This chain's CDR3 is CASSETGISGEQYF. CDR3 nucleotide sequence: TGTGCCAGCAGTGAGACTGGAATCAGTGGCGAGCAGTACTTC.

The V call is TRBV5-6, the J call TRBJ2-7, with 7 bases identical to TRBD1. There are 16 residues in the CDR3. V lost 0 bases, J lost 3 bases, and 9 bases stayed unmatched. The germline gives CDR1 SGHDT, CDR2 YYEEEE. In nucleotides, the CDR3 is TGTGCCAGCAGCTTGGAAAGGGGGCGGTTAGACTACGAGCAGTACTTC. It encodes CASSLERGRLDYEQYF.

The CDR3 DNA follows: TGTGCCAGCAGCGACTCCCTAGCGGGGAGCAATGAGCAGTTCTTC. Its translation is CASSDSLAGSNEQFF. The chain couples TRBV7-9 to TRBJ2-1, with 9 bases identical to TRBD2. With 5 bases clipped from V and 6 bases from J, the junction kept 8 bases outside the gene matches. Germline CDR1 SEHNR, CDR2 FQNEAQ (reference sequence). The CDR3 has 15 amino acids.

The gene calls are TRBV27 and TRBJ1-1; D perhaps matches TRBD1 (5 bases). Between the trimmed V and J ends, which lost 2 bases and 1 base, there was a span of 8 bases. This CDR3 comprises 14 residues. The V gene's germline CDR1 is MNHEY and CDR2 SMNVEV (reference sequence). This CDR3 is CASSLGGANTEAFF. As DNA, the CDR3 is TGTGCCAGCAGTTTAGGGGGAGCGAACACTGAAGCTTTCTTT.

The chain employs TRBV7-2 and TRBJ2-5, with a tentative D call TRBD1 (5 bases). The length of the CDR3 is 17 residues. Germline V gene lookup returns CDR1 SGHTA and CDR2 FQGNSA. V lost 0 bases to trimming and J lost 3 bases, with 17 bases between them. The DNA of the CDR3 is TGTGCCAGCAGCTTAGCGATTAGCAGGGCGGCTAAAGAGACCCAGTACTTC. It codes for CASSLAISRAAKETQYF.

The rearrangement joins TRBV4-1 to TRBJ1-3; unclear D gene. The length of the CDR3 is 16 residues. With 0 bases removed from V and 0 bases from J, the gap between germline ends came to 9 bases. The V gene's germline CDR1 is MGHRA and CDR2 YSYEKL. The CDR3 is CASSQDWLSSGNTIYF. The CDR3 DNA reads TGCGCCAGCAGCCAAGATTGGTTAAGCTCTGGAAACACCATATATTTT.